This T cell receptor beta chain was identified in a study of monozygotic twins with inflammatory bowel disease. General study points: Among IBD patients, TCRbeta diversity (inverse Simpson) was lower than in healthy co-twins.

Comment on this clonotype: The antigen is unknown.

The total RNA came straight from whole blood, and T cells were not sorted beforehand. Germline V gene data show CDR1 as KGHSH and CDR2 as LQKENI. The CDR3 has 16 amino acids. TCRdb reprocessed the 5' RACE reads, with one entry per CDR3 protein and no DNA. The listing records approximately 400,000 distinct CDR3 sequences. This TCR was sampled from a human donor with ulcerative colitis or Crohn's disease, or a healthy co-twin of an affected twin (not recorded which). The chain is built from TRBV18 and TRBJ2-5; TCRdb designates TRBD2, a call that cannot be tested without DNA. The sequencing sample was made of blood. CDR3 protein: CASSPLPIAGPETQYF.